The 12 T cell receptor beta chains below come from one sample, sequenced in a study of T-cell memory formation after mild COVID-19 (dated by TCRdb to the early 2020s). The library relied on 5' RACE. Instrument used: Illumina NovaSeq 6000. Starting from the raw public reads, TCRdb applied fastp trimming at Q25, assembled clones with MiXCR and retained in-frame beta chains. Under each unique CDR3 protein, matching rows form one entry showing the most common genes and DNA. This sample lists 550,000 to 650,000 distinct CDR3 sequences; approximately 15% were detected once. Roughly 7.8% of the sample goes to the ten largest clones. The sample consisted of PBMCs or a T cell subset sorted from them (not recorded which). These receptors were taken from an adult woman who had mild COVID-19 (a few samples of this study predate the infection). The sample titles of this study are shuffled in the database, so cell type and time point are left out; the donor was told from shared clones.

The J gene is TRBJ2-2, the V gene TRBV5-6; D tentatively reads TRBD1 or TRBD2 (5 bases each). Germline assignment: CDR1 SGHDT and CDR2 YYEEEE. Trimming left V 1 base short and J 2 bases short, with 15 bases between. This CDR3 region has 17 residues. The CDR3 DNA is TGTGCCAGCAGCTTGAGGGTCAGGGAGAGTAACACCGGGGAGCTGTTTTTT. Translation: CASSLRVRESNTGELFF.

The chain couples TRBV6-5 to TRBJ2-7; 8 bases are a match to TRBD1. CDR1 is MNHEY and CDR2 is SVGAGI in the germline V gene. V lost 6 bases to trimming and J lost 3 bases; unmatched junction nucleotides: 10. This CDR3 has 15 residues. The CDR3 sequence: CASRPRTGSYYEQYF. DNA of the CDR3: TGTGCCAGCAGACCACGGACAGGGAGCTACTACGAGCAGTACTTC.

This clonotype was seen more than once but under ten times. The J gene is TRBJ1-4, the V gene TRBV7-9; D gene ambiguous. The V end was cut by 5 bases, the J end by 7 bases, with 14 bases between. The CDR3 runs 14 residues. Per the germline V gene, CDR1 is SEHNR and CDR2 is FQNEAQ (reference sequence). CDR3 residues: CASSGAEQREKLFF. The CDR3 coding sequence is TGTGCCAGCAGCGGCGCGGAACAACGTGAAAAACTGTTTTTT.

J is TRBJ2-7 and V is TRBV7-2; possible D gene TRBD1, 5 bases. The V gene lost 1 base and the J gene lost 5 bases, with 12 bases spanning the gap. CDR1 and CDR2 from the germline V gene are SGHTA and FQGNSA. The CDR3 has 14 amino acids. This chain's CDR3 is CASSLGAGWDEQYF. The CDR3 region has the DNA TGTGCCAGCAGCTTAGGGGCAGGGTGGGACGAGCAGTACTTC.

The V gene is TRBV4-2, the J gene TRBJ2-7, with TRBD2 matching 16 bases. Germline values: CDR1 LGHNA, CDR2 YNFKEQ. This CDR3 spans 18 amino acids. V shed 4 bases, J shed 7 bases, and the junction held 13 bases outside the gene matches. CDR3 amino acids: CASSLGTSGRALSDEQYF. The CDR3 region has the DNA TGTGCCAGCAGCCTGGGGACTAGCGGGAGGGCCCTCTCGGATGAGCAGTACTTC.

The rearrangement links TRBV7-2 to TRBJ2-1, with D unclear. In germline, CDR1 is SGHTA, CDR2 FQGNSA. The CDR3 length is 13 residues. Trimming pared 5 bases from V and 1 base from J, leaving 6 bases between. Written as DNA, the CDR3 is TGTGCCAGCAGCGTTACTTCCTACAATGAGCAGTTCTTC. Translated, it gives CASSVTSYNEQFF. Combining the CDR3 with reference TRBV7-2 and TRBJ2-1 gives the whole variable domain GAGVSQSPSNKVTEKGKDVELRCDPISGHTALYWYRQSLGQGLEFLIYFQGNSAPDKSGLPSDRFSAERTGGSVSTLTIQRTQQEDSAVYLCASSVTSYNEQFFGPGTRLTVL.

V and J are TRBV5-1 and TRBJ2-1; 10 bases line up with TRBD1. The CDR3 runs 15 residues. The V gene end was trimmed by 0 bases and the J gene end by 8 bases; junction bases not matched to a gene: 5. Germline V gives CDR1 SGHRS, CDR2 YFSETQ. The CDR3 spells CASSLGDRGFDEQFF. The CDR3 DNA is TGCGCCAGCAGCTTGGGGGACAGGGGTTTCGATGAGCAGTTCTTC.

This chain joins TRBV7-2 and TRBJ2-7; 7 positions agree with TRBD2. The trim removed 6 bases at V and 9 bases at J, leaving 11 bases unmatched. CDR3 length equals 13 residues. CDR1 is SGHTA, CDR2 FQGNSA, per germline. The CDR3 bases are TGTGCCAGCAGAGCGGCTAGCGGCTCGCGGCAGTACTTC. Translating it yields CASRAASGSRQYF.

This clonotype was counted at least ten times. The chain joins TRBV7-9 to TRBJ2-1, with 11 bases lining up with TRBD2. The CDR3 totals 15 residues. V shed 1 base, J shed 6 bases, and the junction held 2 bases outside the gene matches. Germline CDR1 SEHNR, CDR2 FQNEAQ (reference sequence). The CDR3 spells CASSLVTSGSNEQFF. CDR3 nucleotide sequence: TGTGCCAGCAGCTTAGTAACTAGCGGGAGCAATGAGCAGTTCTTC. Looking up the rest from reference TRBV7-9 and TRBJ2-1 gives the full variable domain: DTGVSQNPRHKITKRGQNVTFRCDPISEHNRLYWYRQTLGQGPEFLTYFQNEAQLEKSRLLSDRFSAERPKGSFSTLEIQRTEQGDSAMYLCASSLVTSGSNEQFFGPGTRLTVL.

This clonotype was detected only a few times. CDR3 in DNA: TGTGCCAGCAGCGTAGTGAGACAGGGTGCAGATACGCAGTATTTT. It translates to CASSVVRQGADTQYF. The chain is built from TRBV9 and TRBJ2-3; TRBD1 aligns across 7 bases. The CDR3 runs to 15 residues. V was pared by 0 bases and J by 4 bases, with 5 bases of the junction left unmatched. Looked up from germline, CDR1 is SGDLS and CDR2 is YYNGEE.

V gene TRBV20-1 combines with J gene TRBJ2-1; 8 positions agree with TRBD2. CDR1 and CDR2 (germline): DFQATT, SNEGSKA (reference sequence). CDR3 length: 16 residues. The V and J ends lost 4 bases and 3 bases, in that order; junction bases with no gene match: 11. The CDR3 sequence: CSANPRTGTSYNEQFF. In DNA form, the CDR3 reads TGCAGTGCTAATCCAAGAACCGGGACTAGCTACAATGAGCAGTTCTTC.

The CDR3: CATSRDLGGPSYNEQFF. CDR3 nucleotide sequence: TGTGCCACCAGCAGAGATCTCGGCGGGCCCTCCTACAATGAGCAGTTCTTC. The chain recombines TRBV15 with TRBJ2-1, with a weak D call TRBD2 (5 bases). The ends were cut back, 0 bases at V and 0 bases at J, with 12 bases in the middle. This CDR3 has 17 residues. The germline CDR1 and CDR2 sequences are LNHNV and YYDKDF (reference sequence).